The 30 T cell receptor beta chains reported below all come from one sample, sequenced in a study of blood T cell repertoires in COVID-19. Profiling relied on immunoSEQ multiplex PCR, and the TCRdb table lists in-frame clones only, not all of them. The sample comprises fewer than 300,000 clones, around 86% of which are singletons, and about 1.4% rests with the top ten. The sample comprised peripheral blood. All receptors come from a woman between 35 and 50 years old who had recovered from COVID-19.

The rearrangement joins TRBV5-6 to TRBJ2-1; D gene ambiguous. CDR1 SGHDT and CDR2 YYEEEE come from the germline V gene. V lost 4 bases and J 7 bases, leaving 6 bases between the germline ends. This CDR3 spans 11 amino acids. The CDR3 nucleotides read TGTGCCAGCAGCCTGAGAAATGAGCAGTTCTTC. Encoded protein: CASSLRNEQFF.

This clone was observed a single time. The gene calls are TRBV2 and TRBJ1-2; a weak D match, TRBD1 (5 bases). Per the germline V gene, CDR1 is SNHLY and CDR2 is FYNNEI. V was shortened by 9 bases and J by 0 bases, with 11 bases between the two germline ends. This CDR3 contains 13 residues. Here the CDR3 reads CARGAKTNYGYTF. CDR3 bases: TGTGCCAGAGGGGCTAAGACTAACTATGGCTACACCTTC.

This rearrangement joins TRBV30 to TRBJ1-2, with D possibly TRBD1 on 5 matching bases. V shed 0 bases and J shed 4 bases, with 12 bases lying between them. The CDR3 runs to 14 residues. Germline lookup yields CDR1 GTSNPN and CDR2 SVGIG (reference sequence). This CDR3 reads CAWSVLGQSYGYTF. The CDR3 bases are TGTGCCTGGAGTGTACTGGGGCAGAGCTATGGCTACACCTTC. The whole variable domain, filled in from reference TRBV30 and TRBJ1-2, reads SQTIHQWPATLVQPVGSPLSLECTVEGTSNPNLYWYRQAAGRGLQLLFYSVGIGQISSEVPQNLSASRPQDRQFILSSKKLLLSDSGFYLCAWSVLGQSYGYTFGSGTRLTVV.

The chain links TRBV27 to TRBJ1-4; D not certain. From germline, CDR1 is MNHEY and CDR2 SMNVEV (reference sequence). CDR3 length equals 13 residues. The V end was cut by 5 bases, the J end by 8 bases, with 12 bases between. Written as DNA, the CDR3 is TGTGCCAGCAGTGCGGTACCAATGGAAAAACTGTTTTTT. This encodes CASSAVPMEKLFF.

V is TRBV19 and J is TRBJ2-7; 7 bases are a match to TRBD1. The V gene end was trimmed by 2 bases and the J gene end by 3 bases; junction bases not matched to a gene: 7. CDR1 and CDR2 from the germline V gene are LNHDA and SQIVND (reference sequence). The CDR3 covers 15 residues. The CDR3 region has the DNA TGTGCCAGTAGTATATCACAGGGGCGAGGCTACGAGCAGTACTTC. It is translated as CASSISQGRGYEQYF. Combining the CDR3 with reference TRBV19 and TRBJ2-7 gives the whole variable domain DGGITQSPKYLFRKEGQNVTLSCEQNLNHDAMYWYRQDPGQGLRLIYYSQIVNDFQKGDIAEGYSVSREKKESFPLTVTSAQKNPTAFYLCASSISQGRGYEQYFGPGTRLTVT.

V and J are TRBV15 and TRBJ1-4; D is ambiguous. Germline CDR1 LNHNV, CDR2 YYDKDF (reference sequence). Trimming took 0 bases from V and 8 from J, leaving 13 bases between them. This CDR3 spans 15 amino acids. Written as DNA, the CDR3 is TGTGCCACCAGCAGAGATCGAGGGAGTGTGGAAAAACTGTTTTTT. It codes for CATSRDRGSVEKLFF.

The J gene is TRBJ2-3, the V gene TRBV3-1 (or the pseudogene TRBV3-2); D might be TRBD1 (6 bases). The V end was cut by 8 bases, the J end by 8 bases, with 17 bases between. The germline V gene has CDR1 LGHDT and CDR2 YNNKEL (reference sequence). CDR3 size: 13 residues. As DNA, the CDR3 is TGTGCCAGCGCTCTCAGGGGATCAGGTACGCAGTATTTT. Protein sequence: CASALRGSGTQYF.

This chain joins TRBV2 and TRBJ1-4, with a possible D match to TRBD1 (5 bases). This CDR3 comprises 13 residues. CDR1 is SNHLY and CDR2 is FYNNEI in the germline V gene. V gave up 2 bases and J gave up 8 bases, with 9 bases separating them. CDR3 in amino acids: CASSEMGLEKLFF. The CDR3, as DNA: TGTGCCAGCAGTGAAATGGGGCTGGAAAAACTGTTTTTT.

The rearrangement links TRBV19 to TRBJ2-5; weak D call: TRBD1 (6 bases). The CDR3 runs 13 residues. Germline-derived CDR1 and CDR2 are LNHDA and SQIVND (reference sequence). V was trimmed by 6 bases and J by 4 bases, leaving 12 bases between them. The CDR3 is CASRRTVTETQYF. For the CDR3, the DNA is TGTGCCAGTAGAAGGACAGTAACAGAGACCCAGTACTTC.

V gene TRBV6-6 combines with J gene TRBJ2-1, with D perhaps TRBD1 (6 bases). CDR1 and CDR2 (germline): MNHNY, SVGAGI (reference sequence). The CDR3 has 15 amino acids. V dropped 6 bases and J dropped 3 bases, with 15 bases sitting between them. CDR3 nucleotide sequence: TGTGCCAGCAGAACAACAGGGATAGTCTACAATGAGCAGTTCTTC. Amino acids: CASRTTGIVYNEQFF.

The V call is TRBV18, the J call TRBJ2-3; 8 bases fit TRBD1. The CDR3 extends over 14 amino acids. Germline V gene lookup returns CDR1 KGHSH and CDR2 LQKENI. With 6 bases clipped from V and 1 base from J, the junction kept 3 bases outside the gene matches. In nucleotides, the CDR3 is TGTGCCAGCTCTCCGACAGGGGGCACAGATACGCAGTATTTT. As protein: CASSPTGGTDTQYF. Combining the CDR3 with reference TRBV18 and TRBJ2-3 gives the whole variable domain NAGVMQNPRHLVRRRGQEARLRCSPMKGHSHVYWYRQLPEEGLKFMVYLQKENIIDESGMPKERFSAEFPKEGPSILRIQQVVRGDSAAYFCASSPTGGTDTQYFGPGTRLTVL.

CDR3 bases: TGTGCCAGCAGTTCTAGGGAGCCGAATCAGCCCCAGCATTTT. Translation gives CASSSREPNQPQHF. The rearrangement links TRBV27 to TRBJ1-5; no clear D gene. V was shortened by 4 bases and J by 4 bases, with 11 bases between the two germline ends. The CDR3 totals 14 residues. Germline CDR1 reads MNHEY; CDR2 reads SMNVEV (reference sequence).

J is TRBJ1-2 and V is TRBV29-1; TRBD1 matches 7 bases. V was clipped by 5 bases and J by 8 bases; unmatched bases: 17. The germline gives CDR1 SQVTM, CDR2 ANQGSEA. This CDR3 has 15 amino acids. The CDR3: CSVRSWDSWSGGYTF. For the CDR3, the DNA is TGCAGCGTTCGATCCTGGGACAGTTGGTCGGGCGGCTACACCTTC.

This chain connects TRBV7-8 to TRBJ2-5; no reliable D call. Between the trimmed V and J ends, which lost 10 bases and 1 base, there was a span of 19 bases. This CDR3 is built from 15 residues. The germline V gene encodes CDR1 SGHVS and CDR2 FQNEAQ. CDR3 nucleotide sequence: TGTGCCACCTCAGTCAACGTCATGGCCCAAGAGACCCAGTACTTC. Encoded protein: CATSVNVMAQETQYF.

A note on this clone: The junction does not match germline at one end; this may be a read error. This chain links TRBV15 with TRBJ2-1; no definite D call. The CDR3 spans 12 residues. Germline CDR1 reads LNHNV; CDR2 reads YYDKDF (reference sequence). The CDR3: CATSRDYSSLVF. The DNA for the CDR3 is TGTGCCACCAGCAGAGATTATAGCAGCTTAGTCTTC. Variable domain in full (rest from reference TRBV15 and TRBJ2-1): DAMVIQNPRYQVTQFGKPVTLSCSQTLNHNVMYWYQQKSSQAPKLLFHYYDKDFNNEADTPDNFQSRRPNTSFCFLDIRSPGLGDTAMYLCATSRDYSSLVFGPGTRLTVL.

This chain links TRBV18 with TRBJ2-7, with D possibly TRBD1 on 5 matching bases. The CDR3 contains 16 residues. Looked up from germline, CDR1 is KGHSH and CDR2 is LQKENI. The ends were cut back, 3 bases at V and 2 bases at J, with 17 bases in the middle. The CDR3 coding sequence is TGTGCCAGCTCACCCTCCCCGGACACGGTCACCTACGAGCAGTACTTC. It specifies CASSPSPDTVTYEQYF.

The genes are TRBV11-2 and TRBJ2-3, with a possible D match to TRBD1 (5 bases). This CDR3 comprises 14 residues. CDR1 and CDR2 from the germline V gene are SGHAT and FQNNGV. V shed 3 bases and J shed 3 bases, with 10 bases lying between them. In nucleotides, the CDR3 is TGTGCCAGCAGCTTCGACAGTTTTACAGATACGCAGTATTTT. Amino acids: CASSFDSFTDTQYF.

The V call is TRBV7-6, the J call TRBJ1-2; 7 nucleotides align to TRBD1. With 5 bases clipped from V and 1 base from J, the junction kept 7 bases outside the gene matches. The germline V gene encodes CDR1 SGHVS and CDR2 FNYEAQ. This CDR3 has 15 amino acids. CDR3: CASSPRQGFNYGYTF. CDR3 nucleotide sequence: TGTGCCAGCAGCCCCCGACAGGGATTTAACTATGGCTACACCTTC.

J is TRBJ1-1 and V is TRBV18; no clear D. Germline CDR1 KGHSH, CDR2 LQKENI. Trimming cost V 2 bases and J 2 bases, with 3 bases left between them. The CDR3 length is 12 residues. DNA for the CDR3: TGTGCCAGCTCACCAAGCAACACTGAAGCTTTCTTT. Protein product: CASSPSNTEAFF.

CDR3 sequence: CASSQDMGYGYTF. The CDR3 DNA is TGTGCCAGCAGCCAGGACATGGGCTATGGCTACACCTTC. The V call is TRBV4-2, the J call TRBJ1-2; D is perhaps TRBD1 (5 bases). V dropped 3 bases and J dropped 4 bases, with 9 bases sitting between them. From germline, CDR1 is LGHNA and CDR2 YNFKEQ. The CDR3 length is 13 residues.

The chain is built from TRBV5-6 and TRBJ1-1; unclear D gene. The CDR3 has 15 residues. Per the germline V gene, CDR1 is SGHDT and CDR2 is YYEEEE. Trimming cost V 4 bases and J 0 bases, with 13 bases left between them. The CDR3 nucleotides are TGTGCCAGCAGCCGGGCGGGGTACATGAACACTGAAGCTTTCTTT. Its protein product is CASSRAGYMNTEAFF.

This clone was seen a few times. This chain connects TRBV2 to TRBJ1-1; 8 nucleotides match TRBD1. CDR1 is SNHLY and CDR2 is FYNNEI in the germline V gene. Unmatched junction bases numbered 4, after V lost 6 bases and J lost 4 bases. There are 13 residues in the CDR3. CDR3 residues: CASRYRGSTEAFF. DNA for the CDR3: TGTGCCAGCAGGTACAGGGGGAGCACTGAAGCTTTCTTT.

This clone was recorded only once. The chain recombines TRBV24-1 with TRBJ1-1; 11 bases align to TRBD1. J gave up 7 bases and V 3 bases, and 6 bases lay outside the gene matches. CDR1 is KGHDR, CDR2 SFDVKD, per germline. There are 15 residues in the CDR3. The CDR3 spells CATSDPGTGGYEAFF. As DNA, the CDR3 is TGTGCCACCAGTGATCCCGGGACAGGGGGTTATGAAGCTTTCTTT.

The rearrangement links TRBV19 to TRBJ2-1; TRBD2 might be the D (6 bases). The CDR3 loop spans 14 amino acids. Trimming cost V 5 bases and J 1 base, with 9 bases left between them. CDR1 and CDR2 (germline): LNHDA, SQIVND (reference sequence). As DNA, the CDR3 is TGTGCCAGTAGTCGGGGGTCGTCCTACAATGAGCAGTTCTTC. This sequence encodes CASSRGSSYNEQFF.

The J gene is TRBJ1-1, the V gene TRBV5-4, with D unresolved. Trimming took 2 bases from V and 3 from J, leaving 11 bases between them. In germline, CDR1 is SGHNT, CDR2 YYREEE (reference sequence). CDR3 length: 14 residues. CDR3 protein: CASSFKGGDTEAFF. The CDR3 DNA sequence: TGTGCCAGCAGCTTCAAGGGAGGAGACACTGAAGCTTTCTTT.

The chain links TRBV24-1 to TRBJ1-5; TRBD1 matches at 8 bases. Germline trimming cut 4 bases from V and 3 bases from J; bases unmatched to any gene: 10. The CDR3 consists of 17 residues. Per germline, CDR1 KGHDR and CDR2 SFDVKD. This CDR3 is CATSDWLDREANQPQHF. DNA for the CDR3: TGTGCCACCAGTGACTGGTTGGACAGGGAAGCCAATCAGCCCCAGCATTTT.

This chain uses TRBV4-3 with TRBJ2-7; perhaps TRBD2 as D (6 bases). Trimming shortened V by 1 base and J by 2 bases, and 18 bases separated the two germline ends. This CDR3 has 17 amino acids. Germline V gene data show CDR1 as LGHNA and CDR2 as YSLEER. CDR3 amino acids: CASSQARAGLGTYEQYF. The CDR3 bases are TGCGCCAGCAGCCAAGCCCGAGCGGGTTTGGGGACCTACGAGCAGTACTTC.

The rearrangement joins TRBV4-3 to TRBJ1-2, with 8 bases matching TRBD1. CDR3 size: 14 residues. J lost 3 bases, V lost 7 bases, and 7 bases had no gene match. Germline V lookup: CDR1 LGHNA, CDR2 YSLEER. DNA for the CDR3: TGCGCCAGCACTTACGGACAGGGTTACTATGGCTACACCTTC. As protein: CASTYGQGYYGYTF.

The rearrangement uses TRBV12-3 or TRBV12-4 and TRBJ2-3; D is uncertain. This CDR3 has 13 residues. V lost 2 bases, J lost 3 bases, and 6 bases lay in between. DNA for the CDR3: TGTGCCAGCAGTTTATCAGGAACAGATACGCAGTATTTT. This sequence encodes CASSLSGTDTQYF.

This chain uses TRBV9 with TRBJ1-2; weak D call: TRBD1 (6 bases). The V gene lost 10 bases and the J gene lost 0 bases, with 10 bases spanning the gap. CDR3 size: 12 residues. The germline V gene has CDR1 SGDLS and CDR2 YYNGEE. The CDR3 loop is CALGGSNYGYTF. DNA of the CDR3: TGTGCCTTAGGGGGATCTAACTATGGCTACACCTTC.